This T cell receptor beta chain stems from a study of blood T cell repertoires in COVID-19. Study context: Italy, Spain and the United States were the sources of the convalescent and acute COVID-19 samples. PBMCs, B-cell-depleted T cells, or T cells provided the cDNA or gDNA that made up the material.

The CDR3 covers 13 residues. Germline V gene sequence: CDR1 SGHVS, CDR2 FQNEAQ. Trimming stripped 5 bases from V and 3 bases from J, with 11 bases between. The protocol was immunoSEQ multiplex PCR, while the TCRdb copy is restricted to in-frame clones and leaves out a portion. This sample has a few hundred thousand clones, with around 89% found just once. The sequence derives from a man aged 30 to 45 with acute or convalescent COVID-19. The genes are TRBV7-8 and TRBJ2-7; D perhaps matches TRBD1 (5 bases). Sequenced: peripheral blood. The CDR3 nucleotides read TGTGCCAGCAGCCATATGCAGGGCTACGAGCAGTACTTC. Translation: CASSHMQGYEQYF.